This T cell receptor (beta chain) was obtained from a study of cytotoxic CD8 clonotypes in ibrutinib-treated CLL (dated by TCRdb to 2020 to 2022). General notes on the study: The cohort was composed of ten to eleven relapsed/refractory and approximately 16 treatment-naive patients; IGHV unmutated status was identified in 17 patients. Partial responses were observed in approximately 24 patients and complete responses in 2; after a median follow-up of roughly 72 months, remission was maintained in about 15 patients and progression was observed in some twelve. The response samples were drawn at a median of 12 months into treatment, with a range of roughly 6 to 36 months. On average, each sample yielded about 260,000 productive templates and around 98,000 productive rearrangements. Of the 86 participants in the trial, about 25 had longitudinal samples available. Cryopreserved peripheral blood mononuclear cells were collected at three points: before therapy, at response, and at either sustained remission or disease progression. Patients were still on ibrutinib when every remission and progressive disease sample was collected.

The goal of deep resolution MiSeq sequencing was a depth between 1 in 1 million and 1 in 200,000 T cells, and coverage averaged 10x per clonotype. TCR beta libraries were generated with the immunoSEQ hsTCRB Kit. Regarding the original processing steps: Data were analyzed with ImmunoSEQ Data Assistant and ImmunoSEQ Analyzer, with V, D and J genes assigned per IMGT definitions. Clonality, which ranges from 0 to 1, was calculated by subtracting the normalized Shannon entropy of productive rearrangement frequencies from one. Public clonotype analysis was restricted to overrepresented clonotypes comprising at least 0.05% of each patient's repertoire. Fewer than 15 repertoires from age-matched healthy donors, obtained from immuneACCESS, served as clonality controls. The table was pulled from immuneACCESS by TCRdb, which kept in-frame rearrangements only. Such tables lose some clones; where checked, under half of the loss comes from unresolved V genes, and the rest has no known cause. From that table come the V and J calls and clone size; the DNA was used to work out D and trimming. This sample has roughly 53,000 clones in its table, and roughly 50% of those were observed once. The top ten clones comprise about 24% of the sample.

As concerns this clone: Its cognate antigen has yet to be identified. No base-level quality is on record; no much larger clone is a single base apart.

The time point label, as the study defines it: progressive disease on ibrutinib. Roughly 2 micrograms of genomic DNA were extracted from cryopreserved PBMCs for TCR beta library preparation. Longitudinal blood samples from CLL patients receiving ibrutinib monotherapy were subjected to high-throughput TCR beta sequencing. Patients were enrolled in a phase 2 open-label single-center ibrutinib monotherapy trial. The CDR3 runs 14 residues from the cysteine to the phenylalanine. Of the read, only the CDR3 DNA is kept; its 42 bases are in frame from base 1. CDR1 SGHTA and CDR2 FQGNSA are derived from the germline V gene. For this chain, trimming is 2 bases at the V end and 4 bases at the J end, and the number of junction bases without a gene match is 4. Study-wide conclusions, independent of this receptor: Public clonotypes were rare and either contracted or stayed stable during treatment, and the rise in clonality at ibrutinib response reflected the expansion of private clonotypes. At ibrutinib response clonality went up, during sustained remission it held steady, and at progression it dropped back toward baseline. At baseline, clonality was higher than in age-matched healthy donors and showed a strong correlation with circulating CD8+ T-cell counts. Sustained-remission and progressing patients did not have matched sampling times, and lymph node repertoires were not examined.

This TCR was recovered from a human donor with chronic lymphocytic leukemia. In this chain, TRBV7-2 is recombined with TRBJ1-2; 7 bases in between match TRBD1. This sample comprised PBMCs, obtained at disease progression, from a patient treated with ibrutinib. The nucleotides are TGTGCCAGCAGCTTACCAGGGGGGATCTATGGCTACACCTTC. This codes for CASSLPGGIYGYTF.